This passage covers 28 T cell receptor beta chains from one sample sequenced in a study of shared clonotypes between healthy human individuals. CD45RO-negative CD8 cells positively selected for CCR7 made up the naive population, which excluded terminally differentiated effector memory CD45RA+ cells. TCRdb's copy holds only in-frame clones and misses some; the assay was immunoSEQ multiplex PCR. This table holds a few million clones, approximately 92% found once. The specimen sequenced was naive CD8+ T cells from PBMCs. The receptor source for this set is a man between 18 and 29 years old in good health. Some clones in this sample may be carry-over from other donors' samples.

On this clone itself: The sample holds other DNA sequences that translate to the same CDR3. This chain links TRBV27 with TRBJ2-1, with D unclear. Germline lookup yields CDR1 MNHEY and CDR2 SMNVEV (reference sequence). The CDR3 length is 14 residues. Trimming removed 6 bases from V and 1 base from J, with 10 bases in between. The chain's CDR3 is CASSPRVSYNEQFF. Here the CDR3 DNA reads TGTGCCAGCAGCCCTAGGGTGTCCTACAATGAGCAGTTCTTC.

V gene TRBV27 combines with J gene TRBJ2-1; 9 bases are shared with TRBD2. The CDR3 has 18 amino acids. Germline V CDR1 and CDR2: MNHEY, SMNVEV (reference sequence). The V gene end was trimmed by 3 bases and the J gene end by 5 bases; junction bases not matched to a gene: 14. CDR3 sequence reads: CASSFWGISGRKDNEQFF. The DNA for the CDR3 is TGTGCCAGCAGTTTTTGGGGGATTAGCGGGAGAAAGGACAATGAGCAGTTCTTC.

The rearrangement uses TRBV6-5 and TRBJ2-1, with 8 bases lining up with TRBD1. Per germline, CDR1 MNHEY and CDR2 SVGAGI. The length of the CDR3 is 15 residues. V dropped 6 bases and J dropped 7; count of bases not matched to a gene: 11. The CDR3 reads CASRPGQGLMNEQFF. CDR3 in DNA: TGTGCCAGCAGACCTGGACAGGGTCTAATGAATGAGCAGTTCTTC.

The rearrangement links TRBV28 to TRBJ2-1, with 12 nucleotides matching TRBD2. The ends lost 3 bases at V and 2 bases at J; junction bases unmatched: 11. CDR3 length equals 19 residues. Germline V gene data show CDR1 as MDHEN and CDR2 as SYDVKM. CDR3 region: CASSFRLAGVGRAYNEQFF. In nucleotides, the CDR3 is TGTGCCAGCAGTTTTAGACTAGCGGGAGTAGGGCGGGCCTACAATGAGCAGTTCTTC.

Comment on this clone: Other DNA sequences from this sample encode an identical CDR3 as well. The chain combines TRBV7-9 with TRBJ2-7; D is perhaps TRBD2 (6 bases). CDR1 and CDR2 from the germline V gene are SEHNR and FQNEAQ (reference sequence). The V and J ends lost 5 bases and 4 bases respectively, with 15 bases between them. There are 14 residues in the CDR3. CDR3 nucleotide sequence: TGTGCCAGCAGCCCCCGAGGAGGGAAGTACGAGCAGTACTTC. Its protein is CASSPRGGKYEQYF.

The V and J genes are TRBV28 and TRBJ1-1; D is possibly TRBD1 (6 bases). Germline lookup yields CDR1 MDHEN and CDR2 SYDVKM. The CDR3 is made up of 15 amino acids. The ends were cut back, 3 bases at V and 1 base at J, with 12 bases in the middle. The CDR3 loop reads CASSFPDRPNTEAFF. CDR3 coding DNA: TGTGCCAGCAGTTTTCCGGACAGACCGAACACTGAAGCTTTCTTT.

CDR3 residues: CASSRGLAGGLQQFF. CDR3 DNA sequence: TGTGCCAGCAGTCGTGGCCTAGCGGGAGGCCTACAGCAGTTCTTC. The V call is TRBV2, the J call TRBJ2-1; 11 nucleotides agree with TRBD2. V shed 5 bases, J shed 11 bases, and the junction held 11 bases outside the gene matches. CDR3 size: 15 residues. CDR1 and CDR2 (germline): SNHLY, FYNNEI.

This clone was seen a single time. The rearrangement uses TRBV28 and TRBJ1-5, with 8 bases identical to TRBD1. This CDR3 has 15 amino acids. V trimming: 6 bases; J trimming: 5 bases; junction bases outside the gene matches: 9. From germline, CDR1 is MDHEN and CDR2 SYDVKM. CDR3 nucleotide sequence: TGTGCCAGCAGCCCGGACAGGGTGGGAGATCAGCCCCAGCATTTT. It specifies CASSPDRVGDQPQHF.

Worth noting for this clone: Relative to the germline gene, one junction end is altered; a read error may explain this. The rearrangement links TRBV5-4 to TRBJ1-5, with a weak D call TRBD1 (5 bases). This CDR3 is built from 13 residues. Germline V gives CDR1 SGHNT, CDR2 YYREEE (reference sequence). The CDR3 loop reads CASSRHADGTWDF. As DNA, the CDR3 is TGTGCCAGCAGCCGACACGCAGACGGGACCTGGGATTTT.

The V call is TRBV7-2, the J call TRBJ2-7; 9 nucleotides agree with TRBD2. The V gene end was trimmed by 5 bases and the J gene end by 4 bases; junction bases not matched to a gene: 15. The CDR3 has 17 amino acids. Germline V lookup: CDR1 SGHTA, CDR2 FQGNSA. CDR3 coding DNA: TGTGCCAGCAGCCCCCGGTTAGCGGGAGTGAAGTTGTACGAGCAGTACTTC. This codes for CASSPRLAGVKLYEQYF. Filled out from reference TRBV7-2 and TRBJ2-7, the complete variable domain reads GAGVSQSPSNKVTEKGKDVELRCDPISGHTALYWYRQSLGQGLEFLIYFQGNSAPDKSGLPSDRFSAERTGGSVSTLTIQRTQQEDSAVYLCASSPRLAGVKLYEQYFGPGTRLTVT.

This clone appeared once. V usage is TRBV5-1 and J usage is TRBJ2-2; 14 bases line up with TRBD2. The trim removed 4 bases at V and 8 bases at J, leaving 7 bases unmatched. The V gene's germline CDR1 is SGHRS and CDR2 YFSETQ. CDR3 length equals 16 residues. As DNA, the CDR3 is TGCGCCAGCAGCCAGGGACTAGCGGGAGTATCAGGGGAGCTGTTTTTT. It codes for CASSQGLAGVSGELFF.

This clone came up a few times. The same CDR3 also results from other DNA sequences found in this sample. J is TRBJ1-5 and V is TRBV19; unclear D gene. Trimming stripped 1 base from V and 4 bases from J, with 5 bases between. The CDR3 loop spans 13 amino acids. Germline assignment: CDR1 LNHDA and CDR2 SQIVND (reference sequence). DNA of the CDR3: TGTGCCAGTAGTATAGGGGGAAATCAGCCCCAGCATTTT. The encoded protein is CASSIGGNQPQHF.

The V call is TRBV5-4, the J call TRBJ2-7; 8 bases are a match to TRBD2. This CDR3 has 17 amino acids. The V and J ends lost 0 bases and 5 bases, in that order; junction bases with no gene match: 13. Germline V lookup: CDR1 SGHNT, CDR2 YYREEE (reference sequence). CDR3 sequence reads: CASSLGWVRGARDEQYF. The CDR3 DNA follows: TGTGCCAGCAGCTTGGGGTGGGTGCGGGGGGCACGGGACGAGCAGTACTTC.

The chain uses TRBV27 and TRBJ2-7; 7 bases line up with TRBD1. This CDR3 is 14 amino acids long. The germline gives CDR1 MNHEY, CDR2 SMNVEV (reference sequence). Trimming at V came to 1 base and at J to 7 bases, leaving 7 bases not matched to a gene. The CDR3 reads CASSLFTGAEEQYF. DNA for the CDR3: TGTGCCAGCAGTTTATTTACAGGGGCCGAGGAGCAGTACTTC.

The gene calls are TRBV27 and TRBJ2-5, with a weak D call TRBD2 (5 bases). Germline V lookup: CDR1 MNHEY, CDR2 SMNVEV (reference sequence). Deletions cut 3 bases from V and 6 bases from J, with 14 bases between. This CDR3 is 14 amino acids long. For the CDR3, the DNA is TGTGCCAGCAGTTTGTACGACGGGATGCAGACCCAGTACTTC. Translated, it gives CASSLYDGMQTQYF.

This chain links TRBV7-9 with TRBJ2-1, with a tentative D call TRBD1 (6 bases). The length of the CDR3 is 16 residues. V shed 2 bases and J shed 8 bases, with 19 bases lying between them. Per the germline V gene, CDR1 is SEHNR and CDR2 is FQNEAQ (reference sequence). CDR3 DNA sequence: TGTGCCAGCAGCTTAAGGGTTACAGGGCCTTGGGATGAGCAGTTCTTC. This sequence encodes CASSLRVTGPWDEQFF. The variable domain in full, completed from reference TRBV7-9 and TRBJ2-1, reads DTGVSQNPRHKITKRGQNVTFRCDPISEHNRLYWYRQTLGQGPEFLTYFQNEAQLEKSRLLSDRFSAERPKGSFSTLEIQRTEQGDSAMYLCASSLRVTGPWDEQFFGPGTRLTVL.

As concerns this clone: This CDR3 is also generated by other DNA sequences in the sample. The chain joins TRBV9 to TRBJ1-1; D remains unclear. V was shortened by 0 bases and J by 0 bases, with 3 bases between the two germline ends. The CDR3 is 13 residues long. Germline V gives CDR1 SGDLS, CDR2 YYNGEE. CDR3 residues: CASSVAVNTEAFF. The CDR3 bases are TGTGCCAGCAGCGTAGCAGTGAACACTGAAGCTTTCTTT.

Turning to this clone: Other DNA variants within this sample encode the same CDR3. The CDR3 sequence is CASSYRGGEQYF. The CDR3 DNA reads TGTGCCAGCAGCTACAGGGGAGGAGAGCAGTACTTC. V usage is TRBV28 and J usage is TRBJ2-7; the D gene is possibly TRBD1 (7 bases). Germline loops: CDR1 MDHEN, CDR2 SYDVKM. Trimming pared 6 bases from V and 7 bases from J, leaving 13 bases between. CDR3 size: 12 residues. Full variable domain (remainder filled in from reference TRBV28 and TRBJ2-7): DVKVTQSSRYLVKRTGEKVFLECVQDMDHENMFWYRQDPGLGLRLIYFSYDVKMKEKGDIPEGYSVSREKKERFSLILESASTNQTSMYLCASSYRGGEQYFGPGTRLTVT.

The rearrangement links TRBV27 to TRBJ2-5; TRBD1 matches 7 bases. Trimming at V came to 3 bases and at J to 1 base, leaving 5 bases not matched to a gene. Germline lookup yields CDR1 MNHEY and CDR2 SMNVEV (reference sequence). The CDR3 is 15 amino acids. The CDR3 here is CASSLSRDSQETQYF. In DNA form, the CDR3 reads TGTGCCAGCAGTTTGTCCCGGGACAGCCAAGAGACCCAGTACTTC.

The V gene is TRBV6-1, the J gene TRBJ1-1; D remains ambiguous. CDR1 MNHNS and CDR2 SASEGT come from the germline V gene. The length of the CDR3 is 15 residues. V gave up 3 bases and J gave up 4 bases, with 15 bases separating them. The CDR3 DNA is TGTGCCAGCAGTGACTTTCATGGGGTGTCCACTGAAGCTTTCTTT. Its protein product is CASSDFHGVSTEAFF.

This clone was seen just once. An end of the junction does not agree with germline; a read error may underlie this. The rearrangement links TRBV11-2 to TRBJ1-2; TRBD1 agrees at 9 bases. The CDR3 consists of 14 residues. CDR1 is SGHAT and CDR2 is FQNNGV in the germline V gene. The CDR3 protein is CASSFGTGNFGYTF. As DNA, the CDR3 is TGTGCCAGCAGTTTCGGGACAGGGAACTTTGGCTACACCTTC.

The V call is TRBV27, the J call TRBJ1-6, with 8 bases matching TRBD1. The CDR3 is 14 residues long. Looked up from germline, CDR1 is MNHEY and CDR2 is SMNVEV (reference sequence). J was trimmed by 10 bases and V by 6 bases; bases with no gene match: 8. The CDR3 DNA reads as TGTGCCAGCAGACCGACAGGGGTGGGATCACCCCTCCACTTT. It specifies CASRPTGVGSPLHF.

A note on this clone: This same CDR3 is encoded by further DNA sequences in the sample. CDR3 region: CASSSREGTDTQYF. The DNA of the CDR3 is TGTGCCAGCAGCTCCCGAGAGGGCACAGATACGCAGTATTTT. V is TRBV11-2 and J is TRBJ2-3; no definite D call. The CDR3 is 14 residues long. Germline V gene data show CDR1 as SGHAT and CDR2 as FQNNGV. Trimming removed 4 bases from V and 1 base from J, with 9 bases in between.

The chain recombines TRBV29-1 with TRBJ2-5, with TRBD1 matching 7 bases. The length of the CDR3 is 16 residues. With 0 bases clipped from V and 5 bases from J, the junction kept 12 bases outside the gene matches. Germline assignment: CDR1 SQVTM and CDR2 ANQGSEA. DNA of the CDR3: TGCAGCGTTGAAGAATCGGTTTCAAGGGGGCATGAGACCCAGTACTTC. Translated, it gives CSVEESVSRGHETQYF.

The chain carries TRBV29-1 and TRBJ1-2, with no clear D. Looked up from germline, CDR1 is SQVTM and CDR2 is ANQGSEA. This CDR3 region has 11 residues. Trimming took off 4 bases at V and 4 bases at J, with 7 bases between the two ends. The CDR3 region has the DNA TGCAGCGTTGTTCACCGCTATGGCTACACCTTC. This codes for CSVVHRYGYTF.

On this clone itself: Within the sample, other DNA sequences also encode this same CDR3. The gene calls are TRBV9 and TRBJ1-1, with 7 bases fitting TRBD1. The trim removed 3 bases at V and 3 bases at J, leaving 2 bases unmatched. The CDR3 runs 13 residues. Germline V gene data show CDR1 as SGDLS and CDR2 as YYNGEE. CDR3 residues: CASSGTGDTEAFF. The CDR3 coding sequence is TGTGCCAGCAGCGGTACAGGGGACACTGAAGCTTTCTTT.

The chain joins TRBV5-5 to TRBJ2-7, with 7 bases aligning to TRBD2. The CDR3 is 14 residues long. V lost 7 bases to trimming and J lost 3 bases; unmatched junction nucleotides: 10. Per the germline V gene, CDR1 is SGHKS and CDR2 is YYEKEE (reference sequence). The CDR3 DNA reads TGTGCCAGCGCGTCCCCGCGGGAGTTCTACGAGCAGTACTTC. Protein product: CASASPREFYEQYF.

V gene TRBV11-2 combines with J gene TRBJ2-5, with 9 bases that match TRBD2. Germline CDR1 is SGHAT and CDR2 is FQNNGV. The CDR3 extends over 14 amino acids. Germline trimming cut 6 bases from V and 4 bases from J; bases unmatched to any gene: 6. CDR3 sequence: CASSGSGSVETQYF. The CDR3 DNA sequence: TGTGCCAGCAGTGGTAGCGGGAGTGTAGAGACCCAGTACTTC.